The rows below give T cell receptor delta chains drawn from one sample of a study of Vδ1+ human thymocytes. TCRdb re-called the multiplex PCR reads via CATT. The sample holds about 73,000 delta-chain clones, around 32% seen once. The sequenced material came from Vdelta1+ gamma-delta thymocytes from the thymus. Source of these receptors: a boy less than two years old who had congenital heart surgery. Both conserved end residues are part of each CDR3. Each record gives: J gene, V gene, CDR3 protein.

j_gene: TRDJ1; v_gene: TRDV1; CDR3aa: CALGDHWGYWGIRDTDKLIF
j_gene: TRDJ1; v_gene: TRDV1; CDR3aa: CALGEQLRCNWGIRREYTDKLIF
j_gene: TRDJ1; v_gene: TRDV1; CDR3aa: CALGTNRPCPHWGICDKLIF
j_gene: TRDJ1; v_gene: TRDV1; CDR3aa: CALGELATGSVTGGYGPYTDKLIF
j_gene: TRDJ1; v_gene: TRDV1; CDR3aa: CALGVAFLRYWGIHTDKLIF
j_gene: TRDJ1; v_gene: TRDV2; CDR3aa: CASTQALYTDKLIF
j_gene: TRDJ1; v_gene: TRDV2; CDR3aa: CACDETTGGYAMFTDKLIF
j_gene: TRDJ1; v_gene: TRDV1; CDR3aa: CALGVKYGAVYKLIF
j_gene: TRDJ1; v_gene: TRDV1; CDR3aa: CALGENPIFFTGGYARYTDKLIF
j_gene: TRDJ1; v_gene: TRDV1; CDR3aa: CALGERSRTGGFSHTDKLIF
j_gene: TRDJ1; v_gene: TRDV1; CDR3aa: CALGPPPGIREGYTDKLIF
j_gene: TRDJ1; v_gene: TRDV2; CDR3aa: CACEGAEKKESADKLIF
j_gene: TRDJ1; v_gene: TRDV1; CDR3aa: CALGERKSYWGETTDKLIF
j_gene: TRDJ1; v_gene: TRDV1; CDR3aa: CALGQLSFQYTDKLIF
j_gene: TRDJ1; v_gene: TRDV1; CDR3aa: CALGELPFPLAVPCKLIF
j_gene: TRDJ1; v_gene: TRDV1; CDR3aa: CALGPPGYYVTGGFGYTDKLIF
j_gene: TRDJ1; v_gene: TRDV1; CDR3aa: CALGELPSGWGTDKLIF
j_gene: TRDJ1; v_gene: TRDV1; CDR3aa: CALGERGPFLQNTGGHPLDTDKLIF
j_gene: TRDJ1; v_gene: TRDV2; CDR3aa: CACAPSILPWGILSDKLIF
j_gene: TRDJ1; v_gene: TRDV1; CDR3aa: CALGECPAPETYWGMGDTDKLIF
j_gene: TRDJ1; v_gene: TRDV1; CDR3aa: CALGELGRPGELTGGYTDKLIF
j_gene: TRDJ1; v_gene: TRDV1; CDR3aa: CALGAYGLPTPTGGYITDKLIF
j_gene: TRDJ1; v_gene: TRDV1; CDR3aa: CALGRGIRSSDKLIF
j_gene: TRDJ1; v_gene: TRDV1; CDR3aa: CALGVPSDLSYAGHWGIPGRYTDKLIF
j_gene: TRDJ1; v_gene: TRDV1; CDR3aa: CALGVRSGRGDGATDKLIF
j_gene: TRDJ1; v_gene: TRDV1; CDR3aa: CALGEFSRISLLGDLTDKLIF
j_gene: TRDJ1; v_gene: TRDV1; CDR3aa: CALGEQPSYWGYTDKLIF
j_gene: TRDJ1; v_gene: TRDV1; CDR3aa: CALVIGPPMYWGIHKLIF
j_gene: TRDJ1; v_gene: TRDV1; CDR3aa: CALGEWEPRGIHHTDKLIF
j_gene: TRDJ1; v_gene: TRDV1; CDR3aa: CALGELEPTRGEDKLIF
j_gene: TRDJ1; v_gene: TRDV1; CDR3aa: CALGEPLRYWGWYTDKLIF
j_gene: TRDJ1; v_gene: TRDV1; CDR3aa: CALGELGSLILPSVNCDKLIF
j_gene: TRDJ1; v_gene: TRDV1; CDR3aa: CALGEGLPKAGAELPDKLIF
j_gene: TRDJ1; v_gene: TRDV1; CDR3aa: CAVGDLRGTGGYTDKLIF
j_gene: TRDJ1; v_gene: TRDV1; CDR3aa: CALGELNFLLGDTNKLIF
j_gene: TRDJ1; v_gene: TRDV1; CDR3aa: CALGEETYKGDKLIF